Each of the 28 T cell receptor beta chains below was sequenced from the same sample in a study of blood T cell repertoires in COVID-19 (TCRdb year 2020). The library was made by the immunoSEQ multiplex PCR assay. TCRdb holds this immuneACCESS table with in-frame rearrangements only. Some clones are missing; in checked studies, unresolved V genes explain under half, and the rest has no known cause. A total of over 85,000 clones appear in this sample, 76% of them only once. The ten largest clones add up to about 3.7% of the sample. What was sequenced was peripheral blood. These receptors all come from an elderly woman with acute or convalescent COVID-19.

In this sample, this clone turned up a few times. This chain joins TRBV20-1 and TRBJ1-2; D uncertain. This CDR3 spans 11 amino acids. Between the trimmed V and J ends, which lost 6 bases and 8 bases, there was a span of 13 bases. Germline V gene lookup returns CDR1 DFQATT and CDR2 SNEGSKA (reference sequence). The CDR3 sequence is CSALSTEGYTF. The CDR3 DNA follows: TGCAGTGCCCTATCTACAGAGGGCTACACCTTC.

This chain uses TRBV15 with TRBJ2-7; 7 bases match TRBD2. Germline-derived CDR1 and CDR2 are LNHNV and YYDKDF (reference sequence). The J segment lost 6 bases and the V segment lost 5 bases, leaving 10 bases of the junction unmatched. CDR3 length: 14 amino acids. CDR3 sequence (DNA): TGTGCCACCAGCGGAGCCGGGGGGATAAGCGAGCAGTACTTC. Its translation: CATSGAGGISEQYF. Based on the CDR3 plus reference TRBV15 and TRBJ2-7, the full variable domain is DAMVIQNPRYQVTQFGKPVTLSCSQTLNHNVMYWYQQKSSQAPKLLFHYYDKDFNNEADTPDNFQSRRPNTSFCFLDIRSPGLGDTAMYLCATSGAGGISEQYFGPGTRLTVT.

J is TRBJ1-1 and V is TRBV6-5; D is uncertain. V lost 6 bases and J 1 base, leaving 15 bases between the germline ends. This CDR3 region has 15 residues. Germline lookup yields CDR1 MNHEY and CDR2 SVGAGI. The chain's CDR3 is CASRADTVTNTEAFF. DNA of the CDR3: TGTGCCAGCAGGGCTGACACAGTTACGAACACTGAAGCTTTCTTT.

The CDR3 spells CASSVIQGTAKYGYTF. The CDR3 DNA sequence: TGTGCCAGCAGCGTGATTCAGGGGACAGCCAAGTATGGCTACACCTTC. V and J are TRBV7-9 and TRBJ1-2; 7 positions agree with TRBD1. The germline V gene encodes CDR1 SEHNR and CDR2 FQNEAQ (reference sequence). The CDR3 contains 16 residues. Losses at the gene ends were 5 bases for V and 5 bases for J; bases not matched to a gene: 14.

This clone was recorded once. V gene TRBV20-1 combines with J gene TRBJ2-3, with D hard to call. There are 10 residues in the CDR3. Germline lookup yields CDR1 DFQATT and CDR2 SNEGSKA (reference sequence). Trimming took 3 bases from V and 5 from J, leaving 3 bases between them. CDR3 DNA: TGCAGTGCTAGTCGAGATACGCAGTATTTT. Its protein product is CSASRDTQYF.

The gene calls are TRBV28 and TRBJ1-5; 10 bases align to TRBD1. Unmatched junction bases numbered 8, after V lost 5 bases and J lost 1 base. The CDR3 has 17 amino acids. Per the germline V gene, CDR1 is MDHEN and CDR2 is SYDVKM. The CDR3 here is CASSLLTGGWSNQPQHF. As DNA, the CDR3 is TGTGCCAGCAGTCTTTTGACAGGGGGCTGGAGCAATCAGCCCCAGCATTTT.

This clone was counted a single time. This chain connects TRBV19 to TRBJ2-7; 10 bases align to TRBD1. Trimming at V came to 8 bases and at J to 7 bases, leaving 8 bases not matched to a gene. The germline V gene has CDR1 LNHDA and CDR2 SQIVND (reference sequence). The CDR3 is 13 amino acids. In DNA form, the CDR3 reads TGTGCCAGTTCCGGGACAGGGGTCTCTGAGCAGTACTTC. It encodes CASSGTGVSEQYF.

The CDR3 sequence: CASGLGQGMEVYGYTF. The DNA of the CDR3 is TGTGCTAGTGGTTTGGGACAGGGTATGGAGGTCTATGGCTACACCTTC. The chain couples TRBV12-5 to TRBJ1-2; 7 nucleotides match TRBD1. From germline, CDR1 is LGHNT and CDR2 FRNRAP. Unmatched junction bases numbered 9, after V lost 1 base and J lost 4 bases. This CDR3 comprises 16 residues. The full variable domain, its missing parts supplied by reference TRBV12-5 and TRBJ1-2, is DARVTQTPRHKVTEMGQEVTMRCQPILGHNTVFWYRQTMMQGLELLAYFRNRAPLDDSGMPKDRFSAEMPDATLATLKIQPSEPRDSAVYFCASGLGQGMEVYGYTFGSGTRLTVV.

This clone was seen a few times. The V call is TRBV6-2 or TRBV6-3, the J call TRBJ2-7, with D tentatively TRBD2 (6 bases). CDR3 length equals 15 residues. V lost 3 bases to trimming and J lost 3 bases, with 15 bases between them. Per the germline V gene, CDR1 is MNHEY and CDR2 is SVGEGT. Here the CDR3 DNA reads TGTGCCAGCAGTTATGGGGACTCGAGTATCTACGAGCAGTACTTC. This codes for CASSYGDSSIYEQYF.

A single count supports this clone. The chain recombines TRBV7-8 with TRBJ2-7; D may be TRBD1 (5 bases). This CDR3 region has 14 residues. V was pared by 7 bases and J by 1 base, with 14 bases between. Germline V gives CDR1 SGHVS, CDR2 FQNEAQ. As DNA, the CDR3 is TGTGCCAGCACCTTCGGGCAGGGTTCCTACGAGCAGTACTTC. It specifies CASTFGQGSYEQYF.

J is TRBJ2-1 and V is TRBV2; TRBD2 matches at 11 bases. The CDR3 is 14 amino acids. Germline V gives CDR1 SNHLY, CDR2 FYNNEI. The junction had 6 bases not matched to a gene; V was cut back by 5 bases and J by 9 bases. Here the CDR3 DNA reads TGTGCCAGCAGTCAACTAGCGGGAGATGGTGAGCAGTTCTTC. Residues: CASSQLAGDGEQFF. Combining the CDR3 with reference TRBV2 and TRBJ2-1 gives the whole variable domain EPEVTQTPSHQVTQMGQEVILRCVPISNHLYFYWYRQILGQKVEFLVSFYNNEISEKSEIFDDQFSVERPDGSNFTLKIRSTKLEDSAMYFCASSQLAGDGEQFFGPGTRLTVL.

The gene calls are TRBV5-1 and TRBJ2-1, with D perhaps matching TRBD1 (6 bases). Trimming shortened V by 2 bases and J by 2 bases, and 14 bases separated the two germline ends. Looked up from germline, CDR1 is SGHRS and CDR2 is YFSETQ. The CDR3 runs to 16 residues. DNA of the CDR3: TGCGCCAGCAGCTTACAGGGAACATATACCTACAATGAGCAGTTCTTC. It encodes CASSLQGTYTYNEQFF.

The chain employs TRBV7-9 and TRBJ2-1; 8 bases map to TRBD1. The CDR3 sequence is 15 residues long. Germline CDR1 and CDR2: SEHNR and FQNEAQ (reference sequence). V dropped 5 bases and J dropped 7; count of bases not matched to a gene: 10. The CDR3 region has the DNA TGTGCCAGCAGCCGCAGGGACAGGAGTTTGAATGAGCAGTTCTTC. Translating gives CASSRRDRSLNEQFF.

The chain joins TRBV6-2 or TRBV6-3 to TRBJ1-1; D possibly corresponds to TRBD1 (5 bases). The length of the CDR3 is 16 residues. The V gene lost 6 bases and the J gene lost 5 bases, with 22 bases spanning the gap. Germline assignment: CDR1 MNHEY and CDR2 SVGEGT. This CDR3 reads CASSPGGGGLRTEAFF. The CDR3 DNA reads TGTGCCAGCAGCCCTGGGGGTGGGGGACTTCGGACTGAAGCTTTCTTT.

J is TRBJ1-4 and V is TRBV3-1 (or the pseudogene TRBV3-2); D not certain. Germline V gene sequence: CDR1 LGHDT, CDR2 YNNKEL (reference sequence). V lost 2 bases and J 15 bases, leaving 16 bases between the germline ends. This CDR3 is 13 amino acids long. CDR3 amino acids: CASSQSTRNRLFF. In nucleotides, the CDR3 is TGTGCCAGCAGCCAAAGCACACGGAACAGATTGTTTTTT.

Written as DNA, the CDR3 is TGTGCCAGCTCAGGACGGACAGGGAACACCGGGGAGCTGTTTTTT. This sequence encodes CASSGRTGNTGELFF. This chain uses TRBV18 with TRBJ2-2; 7 bases align to TRBD1. Germline CDR1 and CDR2: KGHSH and LQKENI. The CDR3 is 15 amino acids. J gave up 1 base and V 5 bases, and 4 bases lay outside the gene matches.

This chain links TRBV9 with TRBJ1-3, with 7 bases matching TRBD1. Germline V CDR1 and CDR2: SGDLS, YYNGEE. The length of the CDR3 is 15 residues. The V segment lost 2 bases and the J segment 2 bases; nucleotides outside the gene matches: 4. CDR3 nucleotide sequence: TGTGCCAGCAGCGTCTCGGGACAGACTGGAAACACCATATATTTT. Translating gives CASSVSGQTGNTIYF.

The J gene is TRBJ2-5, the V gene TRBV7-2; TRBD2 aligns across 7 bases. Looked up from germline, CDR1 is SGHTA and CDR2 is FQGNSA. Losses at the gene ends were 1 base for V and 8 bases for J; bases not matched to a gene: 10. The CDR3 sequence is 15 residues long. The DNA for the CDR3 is TGTGCCAGCAGCTTAGGCCTAGCGGACGGGGAAACCCAGTACTTC. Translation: CASSLGLADGETQYF.

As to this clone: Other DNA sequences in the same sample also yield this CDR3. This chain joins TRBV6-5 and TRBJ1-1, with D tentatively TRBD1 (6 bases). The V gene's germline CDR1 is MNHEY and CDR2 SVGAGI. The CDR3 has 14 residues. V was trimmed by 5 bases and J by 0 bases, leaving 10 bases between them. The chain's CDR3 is CASSTGQMNTEAFF. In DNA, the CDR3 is TGTGCCAGCAGTACAGGACAGATGAACACTGAAGCTTTCTTT.

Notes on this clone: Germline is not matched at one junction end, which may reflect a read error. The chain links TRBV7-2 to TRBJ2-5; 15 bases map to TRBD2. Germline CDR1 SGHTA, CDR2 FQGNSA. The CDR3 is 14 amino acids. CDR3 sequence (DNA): TGTGCCAGCAGCAGGACTAGCGGGAGGGAGAACCAGTACTTC. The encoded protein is CASSRTSGRENQYF.

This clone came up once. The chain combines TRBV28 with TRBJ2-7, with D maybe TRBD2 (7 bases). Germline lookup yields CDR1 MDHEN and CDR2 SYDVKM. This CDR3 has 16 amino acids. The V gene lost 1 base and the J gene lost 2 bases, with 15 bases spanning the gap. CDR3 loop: CASSLLSGGSPYEQYF. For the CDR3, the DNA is TGTGCCAGCAGTTTATTATCGGGGGGCTCGCCCTACGAGCAGTACTTC.

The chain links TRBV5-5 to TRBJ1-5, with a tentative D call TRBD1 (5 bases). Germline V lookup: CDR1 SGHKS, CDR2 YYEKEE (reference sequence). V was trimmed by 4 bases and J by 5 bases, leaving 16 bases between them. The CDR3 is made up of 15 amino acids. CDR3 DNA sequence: TGTGCCAGCAGCCGGGGGTCCGGGTGGGATCAGCCCCAGCATTTT. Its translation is CASSRGSGWDQPQHF.

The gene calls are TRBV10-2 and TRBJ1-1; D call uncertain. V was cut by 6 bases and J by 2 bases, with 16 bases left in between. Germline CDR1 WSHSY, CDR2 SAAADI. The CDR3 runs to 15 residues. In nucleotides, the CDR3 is TGCGCCAGCAGCGCCGGTCCGGGAATTAACACTGAAGCTTTCTTT. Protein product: CASSAGPGINTEAFF.

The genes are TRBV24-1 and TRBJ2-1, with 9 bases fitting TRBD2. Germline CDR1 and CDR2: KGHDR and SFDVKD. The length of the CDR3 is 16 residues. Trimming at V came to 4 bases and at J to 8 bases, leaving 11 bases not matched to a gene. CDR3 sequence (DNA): TGTGCCACCAGTGACCTTAGCGGGAGAGATGGAGATGAGCAGTTCTTC. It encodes CATSDLSGRDGDEQFF.

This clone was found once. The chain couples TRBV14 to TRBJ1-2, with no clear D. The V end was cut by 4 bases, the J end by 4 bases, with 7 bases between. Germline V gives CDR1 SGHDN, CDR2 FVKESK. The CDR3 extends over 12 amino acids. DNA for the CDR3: TGTGCCAGCAGCCCGACGGGCTATGGCTACACCTTC. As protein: CASSPTGYGYTF.

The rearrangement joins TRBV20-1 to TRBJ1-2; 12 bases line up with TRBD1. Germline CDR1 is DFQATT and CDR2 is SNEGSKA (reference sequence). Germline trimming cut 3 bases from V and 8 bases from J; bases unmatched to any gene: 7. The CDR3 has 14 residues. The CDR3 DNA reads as TGCAGTGCTAGTGGGACAGGGGGCTTGGGGGGCTACACCTTC. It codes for CSASGTGGLGGYTF.

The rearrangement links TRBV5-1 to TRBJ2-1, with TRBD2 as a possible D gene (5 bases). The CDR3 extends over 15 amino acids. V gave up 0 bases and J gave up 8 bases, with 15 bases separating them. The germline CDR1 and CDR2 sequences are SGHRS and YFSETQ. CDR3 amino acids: CASSLDVGELDEQFF. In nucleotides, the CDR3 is TGCGCCAGCAGCTTGGATGTGGGAGAATTGGATGAGCAGTTCTTC.

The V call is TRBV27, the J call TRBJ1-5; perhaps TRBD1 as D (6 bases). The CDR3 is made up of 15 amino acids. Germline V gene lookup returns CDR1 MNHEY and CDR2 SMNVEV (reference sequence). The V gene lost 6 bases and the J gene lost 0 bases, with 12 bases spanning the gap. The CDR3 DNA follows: TGTGCCAGCAGCGCAGGGGATTATAGCAATCAGCCCCAGCATTTT. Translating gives CASSAGDYSNQPQHF.